This T cell receptor (beta chain) was captured by sequencing in a study of ipilimumab plus nivolumab after autologous stem cell transplantation. Study background: Myeloma patients were high-risk transplant-naive or relapsed within 3 years of first autologous transplant.

Clones were read by immunoSEQ multiplex PCR, and TCRdb kept only the in-frame ones, dropping some. The profile shows just over 40,000 clones, nearly 95% of them singletons. Checkpoint therapy with ipilimumab 1 mg/kg began 14 to 28 days after transplant. This CDR3 has 17 amino acids. Per germline, CDR1 SGHDN and CDR2 FVKESK. Trimming removed 3 bases from V and 5 bases from J; junction bases left unmatched: 12. The genes are TRBV14 and TRBJ1-1; 10 positions match TRBD1. The sequence was obtained from a male donor with multiple myeloma. The material was PBMCs, obtained in a trial of ipilimumab plus nivolumab as post-transplant consolidation. CDR3 coding DNA: TGTGCCAGCAGCCAGGACCTCTGGACAGGGGGAGGGACTGAAGCTTTCTTT. Residues: CASSQDLWTGGGTEAFF. Supplemented by reference TRBV14 and TRBJ1-1, the full variable domain reads EAGVTQFPSHSVIEKGQTVTLRCDPISGHDNLYWYRRVMGKEIKFLLHFVKESKQDESGMPNNRFLAERTGGTYSTLKVQPAELEDSGVYFCASSQDLWTGGGTEAFFGQGTRLTVV.